This T cell receptor beta chain was captured by sequencing in a study of CD8+CD57+ T cells in acquired aplastic anemia (dated by TCRdb to the late 2010s). Context from the whole study: DNA extracted from sorted CD4+ and CD8+ cells had a mean of 3.2 ug, with a range of roughly 0.18 to 27.4 ug. For healthy donor samples, the average read count was around 9.9 million for CD4+ cells and roughly 12 million for CD8+ cells.

In the study, sorted CD4+ and CD8+ blood T cells from patients with severe aplastic anemia and from healthy subjects underwent deep sequencing of TCR repertoires. Ficoll-Paque density gradient centrifugation was used to isolate peripheral blood mononuclear cells. CD4+ and CD8+ T cells were sorted by FACS or magnetic beads before DNA extraction. Trimming removed 1 base from V and 5 bases from J, leaving 6 bases between the germline ends. The CDR3 holds 13 amino acids from the cysteine to the phenylalanine. The kept DNA is CDR3 alone, 39 bases in frame from the first base. CDR1 and CDR2 are drawn from the germline V gene: LGHNA, YSLEER. Note on this clonotype: No antigen is known for it. The record has no base qualities; no much larger clone is one base away.

Profiling of TCR beta VDJ combinations and CDR3 sequences used genomic DNA as the template. An Illumina HiSeq 2000 was used for TCR repertoire sequencing. Per the original workflow: Repertoires were assessed using TRBV/TRBJ rearrangement plots, CDR3 size and DJ length profiles, and Simpson's diversity index. The immunodominant clone was defined as the most abundant DNA sequence in deep sequencing data. CDR3 amino acid sequences were screened for sharing across subjects and compared with published repertoires and the VDJdb database. Clones were called with MiXCR by TCRdb after fastp trimmed the public reads at Q25, and only in-frame beta chains were retained. Each CDR3 protein gets just one entry, which takes the most common genes and DNA from the rows behind it. The V and J calls reflect TCRdb's pipeline rather than the authors' work. This sample holds around 51,000 distinct CDR3 sequences; about three quarters were observed only once. The top ten clones comprise around a third of the sample.

Paper-wide results and their limitations: Around 30 CD8+ CDR3 sequences were found in both patients and controls but appeared to be highly expressed in patients and within the immunodominant clones of the patients. Patients and healthy controls showed no significant difference in CD8+ Simpson's diversity (P=0.060).

The sample comprised sorted CD4+, CD8+, or CD8+CD57+ T cells (not recorded which) from PBMCs. This receptor was obtained from a human donor in good health, serving as a control. The sequence joins TRBV4-3 to TRBJ1-5, with the D segment identity uncertain. CDR3 protein: CASSQGPYQPQHF. The DNA reads as follows: TGCGCCAGCAGCCAAGGACCTTATCAGCCCCAGCATTTT.